This T cell receptor (beta chain) was recovered during a study of STAT5B mutations in CD4+ large granular lymphocyte leukemia (dated by TCRdb to between 2020 and 2023). About the full investigation: Among healthy controls, the CDR3 'QG' motif was associated with a particular HLA allele. The TCRbeta repertoires of CD4+ T-cell large granular lymphocyte leukemia patients were compared with the TCRbeta repertoires of healthy blood donors. The purity of purified fractions was confirmed by flow cytometry on FACSCanto II or FACSVerse to exceed 95% among lymphocytes. Findings and caveats that apply to the study as a whole: Greater clonality appeared to be present in CD4-sorted patient repertoires than in healthy CD4+ repertoires, and the difference was retained after the putative leukemic clones were removed. Main leukemic clonotypes were private to each patient, although about a quarter of the main leukemic clonotypes were found at low frequency in the non-leukemic repertoires of other patients. The data were not HLA-matched, and the relatively small sample size could explain the higher clonality seen in CD4+ compared with CD8+ T-LGLL.

Buffy coats from 30 to 40 blood donors, supplied by the Finnish Red Cross blood service, were used as healthy controls. All TCR-sequenced material derived from peripheral blood: patient blood samples and healthy donor buffy coats. Ficoll-Hypaque gradient centrifugation was used to isolate peripheral blood mononuclear cells. For the healthy controls, CD4+ cells were obtained from buffy coats by magnetic purification. Genomic DNA was extracted using the Gentra Puregene Cell and Tissue kit, and a Qubit 2.0 fluorometer was used to quantify it. Concerning this clone: It lacks a known antigen. Qualities for individual bases were not recorded, and no much larger clone is one base off.

The immunoSEQ assay at survey resolution was applied to genomic DNA for sequencing of TCRbeta rearrangements. The source study handled its data this way. In the TCR sequencing data, the lowest productive clonotype frequency that could be detected was 2.59 x 10-5. Analyses included only productive TCRbeta rearrangements, meaning complete and in-frame sequences. Simpson clonality, calculated in the immunoSEQ Analyzer version 3.0, was used as the measure of sample clonality. Clones were binned by frequency as very rare, small, medium, large (1-20%) or hyperexpanded (>20%). Generation probabilities were estimated with OLGA 1.2.3, V-gene circos plots were made with VDJtools, specificities were looked up in VDJdb, and CDR3 motifs were identified with GLIPH. Drawn from immuneACCESS, this table holds only the in-frame rearrangements with V and J called that TCRdb kept. Clones are partly lost; checked studies trace under half to an unresolved V gene and leave the rest unexplained. V and J calls and clone size are as listed in that table; D and trimming were resolved from the DNA. The sample table lists about 32,000 clones, 78% of them with a count of one. Over 2.5% of the sample lies in the top ten.

The sequence derives from a human donor in good health. Sequencing was carried out using CD4+ T cells from blood buffy coats.

The DNA sequence is TGTGCCAGCAGTTACTCCTGGGCGCTAGGGGCAGATACGCAGTATTTT. Protein translation: CASSYSWALGADTQYF. This receptor chain uses TRBV6-5 and TRBJ2-3, and perhaps TRBD1 as D gene, on 5 matching bases. Per the germline V gene, MNHEY is the CDR1 and SVGAGI is the CDR2. The V and J ends are trimmed by 0 bases and 4 bases, leaving 14 bases between them. Measured from the cysteine to the phenylalanine, the CDR3 is 16 residues long. Left in the record is the CDR3 DNA by itself, 48 bases read in frame from the first base.